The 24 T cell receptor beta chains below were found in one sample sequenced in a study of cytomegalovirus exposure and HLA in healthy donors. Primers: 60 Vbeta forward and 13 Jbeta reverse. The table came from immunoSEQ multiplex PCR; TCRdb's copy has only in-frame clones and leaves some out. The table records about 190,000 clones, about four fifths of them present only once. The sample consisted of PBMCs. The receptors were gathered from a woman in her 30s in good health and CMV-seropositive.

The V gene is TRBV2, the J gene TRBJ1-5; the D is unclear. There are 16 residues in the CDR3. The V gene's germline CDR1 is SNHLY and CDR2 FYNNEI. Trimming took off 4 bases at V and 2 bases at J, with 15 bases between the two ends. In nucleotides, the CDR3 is TGTGCCAGCAGTGGAGGCCTGGGGAGGGGCAATCAGCCCCAGCATTTT. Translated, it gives CASSGGLGRGNQPQHF.

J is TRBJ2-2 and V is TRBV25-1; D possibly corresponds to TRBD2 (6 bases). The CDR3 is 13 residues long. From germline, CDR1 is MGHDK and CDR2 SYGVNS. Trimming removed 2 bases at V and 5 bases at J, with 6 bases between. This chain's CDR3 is CASSEAGTGELFF. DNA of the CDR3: TGTGCCAGCAGTGAAGCGGGGACCGGGGAGCTGTTTTTT.

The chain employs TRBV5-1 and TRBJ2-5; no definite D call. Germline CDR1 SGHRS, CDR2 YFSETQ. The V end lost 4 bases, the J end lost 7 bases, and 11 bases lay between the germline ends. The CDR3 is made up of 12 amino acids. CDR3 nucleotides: TGCGCCAGCAGCCAACTCACGGGGACCCAGTACTTC. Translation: CASSQLTGTQYF. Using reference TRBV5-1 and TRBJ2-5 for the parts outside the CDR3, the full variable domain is KAGVTQTPRYLIKTRGQQVTLSCSPISGHRSVSWYQQTPGQGLQFLFEYFSETQRNKGNFPGRFSGRQFSNSRSEMNVSTLELGDSALYLCASSQLTGTQYFGPGTRLLVL.

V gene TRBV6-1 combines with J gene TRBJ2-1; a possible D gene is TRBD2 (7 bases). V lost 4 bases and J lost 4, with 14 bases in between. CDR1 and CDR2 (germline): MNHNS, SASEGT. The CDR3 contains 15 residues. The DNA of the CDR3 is TGTGCCAGCAGTGCGAGGGAGGGGGAATACAATGAGCAGTTCTTC. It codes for CASSAREGEYNEQFF.

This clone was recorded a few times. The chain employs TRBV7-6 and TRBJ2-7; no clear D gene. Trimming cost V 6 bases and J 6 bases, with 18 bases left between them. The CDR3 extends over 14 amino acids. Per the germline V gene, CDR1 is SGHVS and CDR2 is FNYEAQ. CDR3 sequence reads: CASRSITVGGEQYF. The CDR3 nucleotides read TGTGCCAGCAGGTCAATCACCGTTGGCGGCGAGCAGTACTTC.

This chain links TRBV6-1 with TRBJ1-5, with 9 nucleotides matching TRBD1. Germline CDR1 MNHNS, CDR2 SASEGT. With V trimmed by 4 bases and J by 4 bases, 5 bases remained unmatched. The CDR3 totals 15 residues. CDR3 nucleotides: TGTGCCAGCAGTGCGACAGGGGGGCTAAATCAGCCCCAGCATTTT. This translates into CASSATGGLNQPQHF.

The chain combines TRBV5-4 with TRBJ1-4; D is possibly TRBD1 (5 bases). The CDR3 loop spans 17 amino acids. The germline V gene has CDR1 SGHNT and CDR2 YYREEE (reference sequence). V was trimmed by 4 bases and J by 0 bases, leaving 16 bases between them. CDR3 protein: CASSPGGDLATNEKLFF. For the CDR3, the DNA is TGTGCCAGCAGCCCCGGAGGGGATTTAGCAACTAATGAAAAACTGTTTTTT.

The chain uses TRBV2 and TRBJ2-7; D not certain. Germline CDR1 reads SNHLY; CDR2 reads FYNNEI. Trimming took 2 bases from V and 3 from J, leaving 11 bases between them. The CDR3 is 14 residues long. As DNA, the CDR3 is TGTGCCAGCAGTGAAACGGAGAGAAACTACGAGCAGTACTTC. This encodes CASSETERNYEQYF.

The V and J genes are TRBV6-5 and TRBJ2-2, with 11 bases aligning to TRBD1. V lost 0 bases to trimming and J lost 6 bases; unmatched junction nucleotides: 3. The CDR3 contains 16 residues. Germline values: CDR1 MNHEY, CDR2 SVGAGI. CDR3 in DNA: TGTGCCAGCAGTTACTCGACGGGACAGGGGGCCGGGGAGCTGTTTTTT. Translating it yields CASSYSTGQGAGELFF.

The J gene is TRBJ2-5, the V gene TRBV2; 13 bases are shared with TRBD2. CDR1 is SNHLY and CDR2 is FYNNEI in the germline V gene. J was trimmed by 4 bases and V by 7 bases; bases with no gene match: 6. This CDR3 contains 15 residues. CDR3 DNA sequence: TGTGCCAGCATCCCGGGACTAGCGGGGAGAGAGACCCAGTACTTC. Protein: CASIPGLAGRETQYF. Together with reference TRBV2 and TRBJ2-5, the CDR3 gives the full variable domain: EPEVTQTPSHQVTQMGQEVILRCVPISNHLYFYWYRQILGQKVEFLVSFYNNEISEKSEIFDDQFSVERPDGSNFTLKIRSTKLEDSAMYFCASIPGLAGRETQYFGPGTRLLVL.

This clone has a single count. Here the CDR3 reads CASSLPLAGKLDEQYF. As DNA, the CDR3 is TGTGCCAGCAGTTTACCCTTAGCGGGTAAGCTGGACGAGCAGTACTTC. This chain links TRBV28 with TRBJ2-7, with 7 bases identical to TRBD2. CDR1 MDHEN and CDR2 SYDVKM come from the germline V gene. V trimming: 2 bases; J trimming: 5 bases; junction bases outside the gene matches: 12. The CDR3 has 16 amino acids.

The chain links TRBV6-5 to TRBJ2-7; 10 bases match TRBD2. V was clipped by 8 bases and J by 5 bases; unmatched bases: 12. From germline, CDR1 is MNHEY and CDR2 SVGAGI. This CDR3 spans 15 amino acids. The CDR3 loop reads CASWEPSSGRNEQYF. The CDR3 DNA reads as TGTGCCAGCTGGGAACCCTCTAGCGGGAGAAACGAGCAGTACTTC.

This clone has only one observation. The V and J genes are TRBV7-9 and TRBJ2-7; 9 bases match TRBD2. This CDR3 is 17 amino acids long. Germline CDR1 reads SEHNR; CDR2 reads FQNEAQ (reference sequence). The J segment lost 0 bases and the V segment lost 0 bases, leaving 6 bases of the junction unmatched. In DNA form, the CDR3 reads TGTGCCAGCAGCTTAGCCCAGCGGGAGGATAACTCCTACGAGCAGTACTTC. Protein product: CASSLAQREDNSYEQYF.

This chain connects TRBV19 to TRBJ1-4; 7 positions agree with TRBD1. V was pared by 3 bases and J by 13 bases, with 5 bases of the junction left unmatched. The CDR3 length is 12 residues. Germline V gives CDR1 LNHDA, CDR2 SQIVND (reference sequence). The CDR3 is CASSIPTGSLFF. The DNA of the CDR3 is TGTGCCAGTAGTATCCCGACAGGGTCACTGTTTTTT. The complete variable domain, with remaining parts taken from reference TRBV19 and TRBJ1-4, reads DGGITQSPKYLFRKEGQNVTLSCEQNLNHDAMYWYRQDPGQGLRLIYYSQIVNDFQKGDIAEGYSVSREKKESFPLTVTSAQKNPTAFYLCASSIPTGSLFFGSGTQLSVL.

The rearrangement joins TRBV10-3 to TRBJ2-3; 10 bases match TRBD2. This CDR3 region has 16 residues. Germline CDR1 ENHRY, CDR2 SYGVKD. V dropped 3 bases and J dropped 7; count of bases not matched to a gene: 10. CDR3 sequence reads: CAISDPISGGTNTQYF. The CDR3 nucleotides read TGTGCCATCAGTGATCCTATTAGCGGGGGGACCAATACGCAGTATTTT.

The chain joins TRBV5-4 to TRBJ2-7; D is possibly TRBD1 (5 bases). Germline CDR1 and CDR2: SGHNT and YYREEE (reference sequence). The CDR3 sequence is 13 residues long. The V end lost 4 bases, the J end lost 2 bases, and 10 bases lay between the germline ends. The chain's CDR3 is CASSQQATYEQYF. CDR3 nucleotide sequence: TGTGCCAGCAGCCAACAGGCAACCTACGAGCAGTACTTC.

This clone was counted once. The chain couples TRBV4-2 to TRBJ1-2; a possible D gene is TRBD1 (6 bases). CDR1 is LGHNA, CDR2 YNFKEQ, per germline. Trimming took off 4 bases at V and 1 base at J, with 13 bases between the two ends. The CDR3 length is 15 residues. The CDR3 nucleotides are TGTGCCAGCAGCCCTCCGGGACAATATAACTATGGCTACACCTTC. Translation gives CASSPPGQYNYGYTF.

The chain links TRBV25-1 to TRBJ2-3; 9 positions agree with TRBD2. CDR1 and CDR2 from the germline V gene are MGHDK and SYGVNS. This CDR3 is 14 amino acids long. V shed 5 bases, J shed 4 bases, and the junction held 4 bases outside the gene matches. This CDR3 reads CASSLAGVADTQYF. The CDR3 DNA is TGTGCCAGCAGTTTAGCGGGGGTGGCAGATACGCAGTATTTT.

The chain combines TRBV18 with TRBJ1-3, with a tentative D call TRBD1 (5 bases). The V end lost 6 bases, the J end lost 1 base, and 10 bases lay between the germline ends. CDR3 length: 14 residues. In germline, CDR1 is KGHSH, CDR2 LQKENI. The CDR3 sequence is CASSADSSGNTIYF. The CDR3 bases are TGTGCCAGCTCCGCAGACAGTTCTGGAAACACCATATATTTT.

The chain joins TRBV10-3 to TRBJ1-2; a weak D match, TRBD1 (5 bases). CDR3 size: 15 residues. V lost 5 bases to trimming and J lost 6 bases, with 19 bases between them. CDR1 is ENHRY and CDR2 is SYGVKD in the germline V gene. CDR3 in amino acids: CAISPTSGVGDGYTF. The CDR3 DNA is TGTGCCATCAGTCCCACCTCGGGGGTTGGGGATGGCTACACCTTC.

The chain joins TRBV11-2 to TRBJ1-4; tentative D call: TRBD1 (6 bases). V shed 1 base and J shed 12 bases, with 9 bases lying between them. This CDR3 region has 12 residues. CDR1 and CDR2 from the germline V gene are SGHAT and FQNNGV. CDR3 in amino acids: CASSLGQAELFF. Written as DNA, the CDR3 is TGTGCCAGCAGCTTAGGACAGGCTGAACTGTTTTTT.

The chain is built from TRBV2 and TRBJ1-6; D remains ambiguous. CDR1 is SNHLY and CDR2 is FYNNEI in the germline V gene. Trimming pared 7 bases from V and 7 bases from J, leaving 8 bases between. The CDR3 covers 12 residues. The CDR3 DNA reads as TGTGCCAGCATGATCCTAAATTCACCCCTCCACTTT. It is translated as CASMILNSPLHF.

CDR3 loop: CASSEPSGRNNEQFF. The CDR3 DNA is TGTGCCAGCAGTGAGCCCAGCGGGAGGAACAATGAGCAGTTCTTC. The J gene is TRBJ2-1, the V gene TRBV2; 9 bases map to TRBD2. The J segment lost 5 bases and the V segment lost 3 bases, leaving 5 bases of the junction unmatched. Per germline, CDR1 SNHLY and CDR2 FYNNEI. This CDR3 is 15 amino acids long.

As DNA, the CDR3 is TGTGCCAGCAGCCAAGATGGGGGGGCCGGGAATGAGCAGTTCTTC. The encoded protein is CASSQDGGAGNEQFF. The V call is TRBV4-2, the J call TRBJ2-1; tentative D call: TRBD2 (7 bases). CDR1 LGHNA and CDR2 YNFKEQ come from the germline V gene. Trimming pared 0 bases from V and 7 bases from J, leaving 13 bases between. The CDR3 covers 15 residues.